This record concerns one TCR beta chain sequence. The antigen is undetermined. CD4+ T cells that had been cultured provided DNA sequenced with the Oncomine TCR Beta short-read assay. TCRdb re-derived calls from the PCR reads in MiXCR, one entry per CDR3 protein. The table has about 5,400 distinct CDR3 sequences, less than 50% seen once. Treatment described: roughly 10-day PBMC culture with coronavirus spike peptide pools or control peptides (ViraFEST assay). Unexposed donor CD4+ T cells predated the COVID-19 pandemic, collected 2011-2018. Using peptide pools, antigen-specific T cells were expanded in ViraFEST before TCRs were sequenced. A half-volume replacement of the medium with fresh IL-2 medium was performed on days 3 and 7. The record originates from a study of vaccination and CD4 T cells after COVID-19. Study at large: Every participant was given two doses of BNT162b2 or mRNA-1273 vaccine. Investigators took post-vaccine samples a median 72 days after dose two, within a range of 14 to 241.

This CDR3 contains 15 residues. The V gene lost 2 bases and the J gene lost 4 bases, with 17 bases spanning the gap. From germline, CDR1 is DFQATT and CDR2 SNEGSKA (reference sequence). This receptor was taken from a human donor in good health. V and J are TRBV20-1 and TRBJ1-1; weak D call: TRBD1 (6 bases). Sequences were obtained from CD4+ T cells from blood, cultured in vitro. The CDR3 reads CSARSTGNQGTEAFF. The CDR3 coding sequence is TGCAGTGCTAGATCCACAGGGAATCAGGGCACTGAAGCTTTCTTT.